This T cell receptor (beta chain) was recovered during a study of control samples from healthy donors and cancer patients. The table came from immunoSEQ multiplex PCR; TCRdb's copy has only in-frame clones and leaves some out. The sample records roughly 63,000 clones, 92% being singletons. The CDR3 spans 16 residues. Germline CDR1 reads SGHAT; CDR2 reads FQNNGV. V was pared by 5 bases and J by 10 bases, with 21 bases between. The sample was PBMCs. The clonotype was recovered from a man aged 40-49 years with colorectal cancer. V gene TRBV11-2 combines with J gene TRBJ1-6; D possibly corresponds to TRBD1 (5 bases). CDR3: CASSRHLGVEGSPLHF. DNA for the CDR3: TGTGCCAGCAGCCGCCATTTAGGGGTGGAAGGCTCACCCCTCCACTTT.